This T cell receptor beta chain comes out of a study of graft-versus-host responses after intestinal transplantation. Study information: As for transplant type, recipients had multivisceral, liver-intestinal, or isolated intestinal grafts. Induction using anti-thymocyte globulin, followed by tacrolimus and steroids for roughly 3 years, was given to all recipients. Overall study findings and caveats: Where graft-donor T cell macrochimerism was present, patients had high graft-versus-host to host-versus-graft clonal ratios in allografts. Declining HvG levels early post-transplant were linked to peak circulating GvH clone levels.

The table came from immunoSEQ multiplex PCR; TCRdb's copy has only in-frame clones and leaves some out. The sample records 38,000 or so clones, 85% to 95% being singletons. V was cut by 7 bases and J by 4 bases, with 7 bases left in between. The CDR3 loop spans 11 amino acids. Germline-derived CDR1 and CDR2 are SNHLY and FYNNEI. A remark on this clone: The antigen remains unidentified.

The receptor comes from a human donor who was the organ donor for an intestinal transplant. Sequenced here: unstimulated CD8+ T cells sorted from spleen or lymph node cells, sampled before transplant. V is TRBV2 and J is TRBJ1-2; D gene ambiguous. DNA of the CDR3: TGTGCCAGCACCCGGACCTATGGCTACACCTTC. It is translated as CASTRTYGYTF.